This T cell receptor beta chain was observed in a study of T cell clones after liver transplantation. In regard to this clone: Its antigen is undetermined.

The germline V gene encodes CDR1 SQVTM and CDR2 ANQGSEA. The CDR3 has 11 residues. V lost 6 bases to trimming and J lost 5 bases, with 11 bases between them. Method: immunoSEQ multiplex PCR; TCRdb's copy keeps in-frame clones and lacks some. The sample comprises approximately 51,000 clones, roughly nine tenths of which are singletons, and roughly 14% rests with the top ten. General study results and limits: Low donor cell numbers restricted donor-reactive repertoire measurement in two subjects.

This specimen consisted of CD8+ T cells from blood, obtained 12 months after liver transplant. This sequence joins TRBV29-1 and TRBJ2-7; the D is unclear. The receptor's source is a human patient who received a liver transplant. Some T cells may be graft donor cells. The CDR3 DNA sequence: TGCAGCGTCTCCTATCCCCACGAGCAGTACTTC. This encodes CSVSYPHEQYF.